Below are 27 T cell receptor beta chains sequenced from a single sample in a study of OX40 agonist ivuxolimab in advanced cancers. Some clones are missing from TCRdb's copy, which holds only in-frame ones; the method was immunoSEQ multiplex PCR. The table has over 100,000 clones, 85% to 90% seen once. The specimen comprised CD4+ or CD8+ T cells sorted from blood, sampled in a trial of the OX40 agonist ivuxolimab. These receptors came from an adult with an advanced solid tumor such as melanoma, head and neck, liver or kidney cancer.

The CDR3 DNA reads TGTGCCAGCAGCTTAGGCCTGAACACTGAAGCTTTCTTT. This codes for CASSLGLNTEAFF. This chain joins TRBV11-2 and TRBJ1-1; D is ambiguous. CDR3 size: 13 residues. The ends were cut back, 1 base at V and 0 bases at J, with 3 bases in the middle. Germline CDR1 and CDR2: SGHAT and FQNNGV. Using reference TRBV11-2 and TRBJ1-1 for the parts outside the CDR3, the full variable domain is EAGVAQSPRYKIIEKRQSVAFWCNPISGHATLYWYQQILGQGPKLLIQFQNNGVVDDSQLPKDRFSAERLKGVDSTLKIQPAKLEDSAVYLCASSLGLNTEAFFGQGTRLTVV.

The J gene is TRBJ2-3, the V gene TRBV7-2, with D possibly matching TRBD1 (6 bases). Per the germline V gene, CDR1 is SGHTA and CDR2 is FQGNSA. Trimming removed 3 bases from V and 0 bases from J, with 10 bases in between. The CDR3 runs to 15 residues. The CDR3, as DNA: TGTGCCAGCAGCTTTTGGGGACACAGCACAGATACGCAGTATTTT. Protein sequence: CASSFWGHSTDTQYF.

This rearrangement joins TRBV9 to TRBJ1-3; D perhaps matches TRBD1 (6 bases). Per the germline V gene, CDR1 is SGDLS and CDR2 is YYNGEE. This CDR3 comprises 16 residues. Trimming pared 3 bases from V and 0 bases from J, leaving 13 bases between. The CDR3 is CASSGLQGDSGNTIYF. As DNA, the CDR3 is TGTGCCAGCAGCGGCTTACAGGGCGACTCTGGAAACACCATATATTTT.

This clone was observed a single time. The sample carries other DNA sequences with the same CDR3. CDR3 residues: CASSVGDTGELFF. CDR3 sequence (DNA): TGTGCCAGCAGCGTAGGAGACACCGGGGAGCTGTTTTTT. J is TRBJ2-2 and V is TRBV9; D ambiguous. V gave up 0 bases and J gave up 3 bases, with 3 bases separating them. This CDR3 is built from 13 residues. Germline V gene data show CDR1 as SGDLS and CDR2 as YYNGEE. Together with reference TRBV9 and TRBJ2-2, the CDR3 gives the full variable domain: DSGVTQTPKHLITATGQRVTLRCSPRSGDLSVYWYQQSLDQGLQFLIQYYNGEERAKGNILERFSAQQFPDLHSELNLSSLELGDSALYFCASSVGDTGELFFGEGSRLTVL.

The genes are TRBV18 and TRBJ1-2; tentatively, D is TRBD1 (5 bases). The germline V and J ends were trimmed by 0 bases and 8 bases, with 13 bases remaining between them. The germline CDR1 and CDR2 sequences are KGHSH and LQKENI. CDR3 length: 14 amino acids. The CDR3 loop is CASSPPERGGGYTF. In DNA form, the CDR3 reads TGTGCCAGCTCACCACCCGAGAGGGGTGGAGGCTACACCTTC. The full variable domain, in which reference TRBV18 and TRBJ1-2 provide the parts outside the CDR3, is NAGVMQNPRHLVRRRGQEARLRCSPMKGHSHVYWYRQLPEEGLKFMVYLQKENIIDESGMPKERFSAEFPKEGPSILRIQQVVRGDSAAYFCASSPPERGGGYTFGSGTRLTVV.

V gene TRBV6-1 combines with J gene TRBJ2-3, with a weak D call TRBD1 (6 bases). Germline V gene sequence: CDR1 MNHNS, CDR2 SASEGT. The CDR3 runs 13 residues. Trimming stripped 8 bases from V and 2 bases from J, with 11 bases between. Written as DNA, the CDR3 is TGTGCCAGCCACAGGGCTATCACAGATACGCAGTATTTT. As protein: CASHRAITDTQYF.

The chain has TRBV6-5 and TRBJ1-2; possibly TRBD1 for D (6 bases). This CDR3 comprises 15 residues. With 2 bases removed from V and 2 bases from J, the gap between germline ends came to 12 bases. Germline loops: CDR1 MNHEY, CDR2 SVGAGI. The CDR3 region is CASSYGGQKNYGYTF. DNA of the CDR3: TGTGCCAGCAGTTACGGGGGCCAGAAAAACTATGGCTACACCTTC.

The rearrangement links TRBV7-9 to TRBJ1-5; D possibly corresponds to TRBD1 (5 bases). Trimming pared 1 base from V and 8 bases from J, leaving 18 bases between. This CDR3 is built from 16 residues. Looked up from germline, CDR1 is SEHNR and CDR2 is FQNEAQ (reference sequence). The CDR3 bases are TGTGCCAGCAGCTTAGGACAGCCGATTTCTAGTGAGCCCCAGCATTTT. The encoded protein is CASSLGQPISSEPQHF.

This chain joins TRBV11-2 and TRBJ1-2, with 7 nucleotides matching TRBD1. This CDR3 contains 13 residues. V lost 5 bases to trimming and J lost 7 bases; unmatched junction nucleotides: 7. Per germline, CDR1 SGHAT and CDR2 FQNNGV. CDR3 DNA: TGTGCCAGCAGCCCTGAGGGGGCGCGTGGCTACACCTTC. Protein product: CASSPEGARGYTF.

The gene calls are TRBV19 and TRBJ1-1; D gene uncertain. V was cut by 1 base and J by 4 bases, with 10 bases left in between. The CDR3 is made up of 14 amino acids. CDR1 is LNHDA, CDR2 SQIVND, per germline (reference sequence). The CDR3 sequence is CASSIAGVGTEAFF. The CDR3, as DNA: TGTGCCAGTAGTATAGCCGGGGTGGGCACTGAAGCTTTCTTT. The entire variable domain, with the rest obtained from reference TRBV19 and TRBJ1-1, is as follows: DGGITQSPKYLFRKEGQNVTLSCEQNLNHDAMYWYRQDPGQGLRLIYYSQIVNDFQKGDIAEGYSVSREKKESFPLTVTSAQKNPTAFYLCASSIAGVGTEAFFGQGTRLTVV.

V is TRBV28 and J is TRBJ2-7, with D perhaps TRBD1 (5 bases). With 3 bases removed from V and 5 bases from J, the gap between germline ends came to 5 bases. Germline loops: CDR1 MDHEN, CDR2 SYDVKM. The length of the CDR3 is 11 residues. The CDR3 DNA reads as TGTGCCAGCAGTTTCAGGGACGAGCAGTACTTC. As protein: CASSFRDEQYF.

The chain combines TRBV5-4 with TRBJ2-4; the D gene is possibly TRBD1 (6 bases). The CDR3 extends over 14 amino acids. Per germline, CDR1 SGHNT and CDR2 YYREEE (reference sequence). V lost 4 bases, J lost 3 bases, and 11 bases lay in between. The CDR3 here is CASSLGQLKNIQYF. The CDR3 DNA reads TGTGCCAGCAGCCTCGGACAGCTCAAAAACATTCAGTACTTC.

The chain has TRBV19 and TRBJ2-5; D is unresolved. This CDR3 is 16 amino acids long. From germline, CDR1 is LNHDA and CDR2 SQIVND (reference sequence). Trimming cost V 4 bases and J 2 bases, with 17 bases left between them. This chain's CDR3 is CASSNPRQGWQETQYF. In nucleotides, the CDR3 is TGTGCCAGTAGTAACCCTAGACAAGGATGGCAAGAGACCCAGTACTTC.

This clone was picked up a small number of times. This chain joins TRBV18 and TRBJ2-7, with D hard to call. CDR3 length: 15 amino acids. V lost 5 bases, J lost 5 bases, and 19 bases lay in between. The germline V gene encodes CDR1 KGHSH and CDR2 LQKENI. The CDR3 nucleotides read TGTGCCAGCTCAGAGCTCGGTAGTCTAGTCCACGAGCAGTACTTC. Protein product: CASSELGSLVHEQYF.

This clone was seen only a few times. This chain connects TRBV10-3 to TRBJ2-7; D is unresolved. Deletions cut 6 bases from V and 6 bases from J, with 12 bases between. CDR3 length: 12 amino acids. The germline gives CDR1 ENHRY, CDR2 SYGVKD. The DNA for the CDR3 is TGTGCCATCAGCCGAGAGAGAGCCGAGCAGTACTTC. Translation: CAISRERAEQYF.

In its sample, this clone was seen once. This chain joins TRBV7-2 and TRBJ1-3; D gene ambiguous. The CDR3 contains 15 residues. V shed 5 bases and J shed 3 bases, with 14 bases lying between them. Germline values: CDR1 SGHTA, CDR2 FQGNSA. CDR3 sequence (DNA): TGTGCCAGCAGCCAGACCTCGGGGTTTGGAAACACCATATATTTT. The encoded protein is CASSQTSGFGNTIYF. The entire variable domain, with the rest obtained from reference TRBV7-2 and TRBJ1-3, is as follows: GAGVSQSPSNKVTEKGKDVELRCDPISGHTALYWYRQSLGQGLEFLIYFQGNSAPDKSGLPSDRFSAERTGGSVSTLTIQRTQQEDSAVYLCASSQTSGFGNTIYFGEGSWLTVV.

This chain links TRBV7-2 with TRBJ1-2; D is undetermined. Germline V gene lookup returns CDR1 SGHTA and CDR2 FQGNSA. V gave up 5 bases and J gave up 3 bases, with 13 bases separating them. There are 14 residues in the CDR3. CDR3 protein: CASSQGLRDYGYTF. The CDR3 DNA is TGTGCCAGCAGCCAAGGACTCCGAGACTATGGCTACACCTTC.

The CDR3 region is CASSSDSRQNTEAFF. The CDR3 DNA follows: TGTGCCAGTAGTTCCGATTCTCGACAGAACACTGAAGCTTTCTTT. V and J are TRBV19 and TRBJ1-1; D unclear. Germline assignment: CDR1 LNHDA and CDR2 SQIVND (reference sequence). The CDR3 sequence is 15 residues long. Deletions cut 5 bases from V and 1 base from J, with 14 bases between.

V is TRBV28 and J is TRBJ1-2; TRBD1 aligns across 9 bases. In germline, CDR1 is MDHEN, CDR2 SYDVKM. V gave up 1 base and J gave up 5 bases; unmatched junction bases: 23. The CDR3 is made up of 21 amino acids. This CDR3 is CASSLYEGFRGDRASRYGYTF. In DNA form, the CDR3 reads TGTGCCAGCAGTTTATACGAGGGTTTCCGGGGGGACAGGGCATCTAGGTATGGCTACACCTTC.

The chain employs TRBV2 and TRBJ2-5; D uncertain. V was clipped by 2 bases and J by 3 bases, with 7 bases between them. The CDR3 spans 13 residues. Germline V lookup: CDR1 SNHLY, CDR2 FYNNEI. The CDR3: CASSEMQKETQYF. The CDR3 coding sequence is TGTGCCAGCAGTGAAATGCAGAAAGAGACCCAGTACTTC.

This chain joins TRBV5-1 and TRBJ2-5, with 8 bases matching TRBD2. Germline-derived CDR1 and CDR2 are SGHRS and YFSETQ. V lost 2 bases, J lost 3 bases, and 3 bases stayed unmatched. The CDR3 extends over 14 amino acids. CDR3 bases: TGCGCCAGCAGCTTTGTTAGCGGGGAAGAGACCCAGTACTTC. This gives the protein CASSFVSGEETQYF. The whole variable domain, filled in from reference TRBV5-1 and TRBJ2-5, reads KAGVTQTPRYLIKTRGQQVTLSCSPISGHRSVSWYQQTPGQGLQFLFEYFSETQRNKGNFPGRFSGRQFSNSRSEMNVSTLELGDSALYLCASSFVSGEETQYFGPGTRLLVL.

About this clone: The junction does not match germline at one end; this may be a read error. The V gene is TRBV7-7, the J gene TRBJ2-5; 9 bases align to TRBD1. The CDR3 is 17 residues long. Germline V CDR1 and CDR2: SSHAT, FNYEAQ (reference sequence). The CDR3: CASSLGQTQGARMAQYF. The CDR3 DNA sequence: TGTGCTAGCAGCTTAGGCCAAACACAGGGGGCCAGGATGGCCCAGTACTTC.

The V gene is TRBV5-1, the J gene TRBJ2-7; no definite D call. The CDR3 covers 13 residues. Germline-derived CDR1 and CDR2 are SGHRS and YFSETQ. Trimming shortened V by 2 bases and J by 2 bases, and 8 bases separated the two germline ends. The CDR3 DNA reads as TGCGCCAGCAGCTTTACCGGTCCCTACGAGCAGTACTTC. Its translation: CASSFTGPYEQYF.

This clone was observed a handful of times. The rearrangement uses TRBV5-1 and TRBJ2-5, with D possibly being TRBD2 (6 bases). Germline V CDR1 and CDR2: SGHRS, YFSETQ. The CDR3 is 14 residues long. V was pared by 6 bases and J by 2 bases, with 14 bases between. CDR3 protein: CASTRDSPQETQYF. The CDR3 nucleotides read TGCGCCAGCACCCGGGACTCACCTCAAGAGACCCAGTACTTC.

The chain recombines TRBV5-1 with TRBJ2-1; D is perhaps TRBD2 (5 bases). Trimming pared 3 bases from V and 5 bases from J, leaving 9 bases between. Germline V gene sequence: CDR1 SGHRS, CDR2 YFSETQ. The CDR3 is 13 amino acids. CDR3 DNA: TGCGCCAGCAGCTCTGGACTGAACAATGAGCAGTTCTTC. Translating gives CASSSGLNNEQFF.

This clone is a singleton in its sample. This chain links TRBV7-9 with TRBJ1-2; the match to TRBD1 covers 8 bases. The length of the CDR3 is 14 residues. The germline V gene has CDR1 SEHNR and CDR2 FQNEAQ (reference sequence). J was trimmed by 8 bases and V by 1 base; bases with no gene match: 6. The CDR3 DNA sequence: TGTGCCAGCAGCTTAGATCAGGGGGCGGGAGGCTACACCTTC. This codes for CASSLDQGAGGYTF.

V gene TRBV19 combines with J gene TRBJ2-3; D is undetermined. The ends were cut back, 6 bases at V and 0 bases at J, with 19 bases in the middle. CDR1 LNHDA and CDR2 SQIVND come from the germline V gene (reference sequence). There are 17 residues in the CDR3. The CDR3 sequence is CASSNQFSKTSTDTQYF. CDR3 coding DNA: TGTGCCAGTAGCAACCAGTTCTCGAAGACTAGCACAGATACGCAGTATTTT.